One sample yielded the 29 T cell receptor beta chains listed below, sequenced in a study of cytomegalovirus exposure and HLA in healthy donors. TCRdb's table, derived via immunoSEQ multiplex PCR, lists solely in-frame clones and lacks some. Found here are some 330,000 clones, approximately 90% of them singletons; the top ten hold around 0.8%. The sequencing input was PBMCs. The receptors derive from a woman aged 18-29 years in good health and CMV-seronegative.

V and J are TRBV29-1 and TRBJ1-1, with D possibly TRBD1 on 5 matching bases. V was shortened by 6 bases and J by 4 bases, with 12 bases between the two germline ends. This CDR3 spans 12 amino acids. Germline V gene lookup returns CDR1 SQVTM and CDR2 ANQGSEA. The CDR3 nucleotides read TGCAGCGTACGGGGGTGGAGCACTGAAGCTTTCTTT. Translating gives CSVRGWSTEAFF.

The chain has TRBV19 and TRBJ1-5, with 7 positions matching TRBD1. J was trimmed by 6 bases and V by 6 bases; bases with no gene match: 20. Germline-derived CDR1 and CDR2 are LNHDA and SQIVND (reference sequence). The CDR3 loop spans 18 amino acids. The CDR3, as DNA: TGTGCCAGTAGCCCTGCTCCTTTCTCAGGGGGATTACGTCAGCCCCAGCATTTT. This codes for CASSPAPFSGGLRQPQHF.

The chain has TRBV19 and TRBJ2-3, with TRBD1 matching 7 bases. There are 15 residues in the CDR3. The V and J ends lost 4 bases and 0 bases, in that order; junction bases with no gene match: 4. CDR1 and CDR2 (germline): LNHDA, SQIVND (reference sequence). CDR3 sequence: CASSTRQGSTDTQYF. The CDR3 DNA reads TGTGCCAGTAGTACGAGACAGGGAAGCACAGATACGCAGTATTTT.

The V and J genes are TRBV2 and TRBJ1-5; D uncertain. Trimming took off 1 base at V and 6 bases at J, with 7 bases between the two ends. The germline V gene encodes CDR1 SNHLY and CDR2 FYNNEI. This CDR3 region has 13 residues. The CDR3 DNA sequence: TGTGCCAGCAGTGAAGGGGCGGGTCAGCCCCAGCATTTT. Protein sequence: CASSEGAGQPQHF.

The rearrangement uses TRBV7-8 and TRBJ1-5; unclear D gene. The CDR3 is 14 residues long. V dropped 1 base and J dropped 7 bases, with 11 bases sitting between them. Germline V lookup: CDR1 SGHVS, CDR2 FQNEAQ. The CDR3 reads CASSLEAGVQPQHF. CDR3 sequence (DNA): TGTGCCAGCAGCTTAGAGGCCGGAGTCCAGCCCCAGCATTTT.

V is TRBV4-3 and J is TRBJ2-1; 7 nucleotides align to TRBD1. Germline-derived CDR1 and CDR2 are LGHNA and YSLEER. Trimming cost V 5 bases and J 8 bases; bases outside gene matches: 12. The CDR3 is 15 residues long. The CDR3 region is CASSMQTGSFDEQFF. The CDR3 DNA reads as TGCGCCAGCAGCATGCAGACAGGGAGTTTCGATGAGCAGTTCTTC.

J is TRBJ2-1 and V is TRBV18; 12 bases match TRBD1. Unmatched junction bases numbered 8, after V lost 3 bases and J lost 8 bases. The V gene's germline CDR1 is KGHSH and CDR2 LQKENI. The CDR3 runs to 16 residues. Here the CDR3 reads CASSPRDRGRRDEQFF. The CDR3 region has the DNA TGTGCCAGCTCACCGAGGGACAGGGGGCGGCGGGATGAGCAGTTCTTC. The full variable domain, with the rest looked up from reference TRBV18 and TRBJ2-1, is NAGVMQNPRHLVRRRGQEARLRCSPMKGHSHVYWYRQLPEEGLKFMVYLQKENIIDESGMPKERFSAEFPKEGPSILRIQQVVRGDSAAYFCASSPRDRGRRDEQFFGPGTRLTVL.

J is TRBJ2-2 and V is TRBV29-1, with TRBD1 identical over 7 bases. V was clipped by 4 bases and J by 4 bases; unmatched bases: 6. This CDR3 is 14 amino acids long. Germline CDR1 is SQVTM and CDR2 is ANQGSEA. This chain's CDR3 is CSVAGQTITGELFF. For the CDR3, the DNA is TGCAGCGTTGCGGGACAGACAATCACCGGGGAGCTGTTTTTT.

CDR3 DNA sequence: TGTGCCAGCAGGACGGACGTAGGGAGCTCCTACAATGAGCAGTTCTTC. Translation gives CASRTDVGSSYNEQFF. The chain links TRBV2 to TRBJ2-1; tentatively, D is TRBD2 (5 bases). V lost 6 bases and J 0 bases, leaving 15 bases between the germline ends. The CDR3 extends over 16 amino acids. In germline, CDR1 is SNHLY, CDR2 FYNNEI.

The V and J genes are TRBV27 and TRBJ1-5, with 10 nucleotides matching TRBD1. The CDR3 has 16 residues. CDR1 and CDR2 from the germline V gene are MNHEY and SMNVEV (reference sequence). The trim removed 8 bases at V and 5 bases at J, leaving 12 bases unmatched. CDR3 in DNA: TGTGCCAGCCGACGGGCCGACAGGGGGCAGGATCAGCCCCAGCATTTT. This translates into CASRRADRGQDQPQHF.

CDR3 coding DNA: TGTGCCAGCAGCGCGGAAGAGGGAACTGAAGCTTTCTTT. Protein: CASSAEEGTEAFF. The rearrangement joins TRBV6-4 to TRBJ1-1; D ambiguous. Trimming shortened V by 6 bases and J by 5 bases, and 13 bases separated the two germline ends. The CDR3 length is 13 residues. Looked up from germline, CDR1 is MRHNA and CDR2 is SNTAGT.

The CDR3 DNA reads as TGCAGCGTTGGAGGGACACTGACCTACGAGCAGTACTTC. It specifies CSVGGTLTYEQYF. J is TRBJ2-7 and V is TRBV29-1, with D maybe TRBD1 (6 bases). This CDR3 contains 13 residues. Between the trimmed V and J ends, which lost 4 bases and 2 bases, there was a span of 12 bases. Per germline, CDR1 SQVTM and CDR2 ANQGSEA.

This chain joins TRBV18 and TRBJ1-1, with D possibly TRBD1 on 5 matching bases. CDR1 is KGHSH and CDR2 is LQKENI in the germline V gene. This CDR3 is built from 14 residues. The germline V and J ends were trimmed by 3 bases and 0 bases, with 8 bases remaining between them. CDR3 nucleotide sequence: TGTGCCAGCTCACCGGGACTGGTGAACACTGAAGCTTTCTTT. Protein product: CASSPGLVNTEAFF.

This clone showed up just once. The genes are TRBV28 and TRBJ2-5; possible D gene TRBD2, 6 bases. Per the germline V gene, CDR1 is MDHEN and CDR2 is SYDVKM. V was clipped by 6 bases and J by 2 bases, with 19 bases between them. The CDR3 extends over 16 amino acids. The CDR3 spells CASSSPGRGEQETQYF. In DNA form, the CDR3 reads TGTGCCAGCAGCTCACCCGGGAGAGGAGAACAAGAGACCCAGTACTTC.

V is TRBV18 and J is TRBJ2-7, with 10 positions matching TRBD1. Germline V gives CDR1 KGHSH, CDR2 LQKENI. The V gene end was trimmed by 0 bases and the J gene end by 6 bases; junction bases not matched to a gene: 5. This CDR3 has 15 amino acids. CDR3 region: CASSPPGQGIREQYF. CDR3 coding DNA: TGTGCCAGCTCACCACCGGGACAGGGGATCCGCGAGCAGTACTTC.

The chain combines TRBV5-4 with TRBJ2-7, with TRBD2 matching 8 bases. The V and J ends lost 3 bases and 3 bases, in that order; junction bases with no gene match: 8. CDR1 and CDR2 from the germline V gene are SGHNT and YYREEE (reference sequence). CDR3 length: 15 amino acids. CDR3 nucleotide sequence: TGTGCCAGCAGCTGGGCGGGAGGAGGGGGCTACGAGCAGTACTTC. Translating gives CASSWAGGGGYEQYF.

This chain joins TRBV7-6 and TRBJ2-5, with 10 bases aligning to TRBD1. With 5 bases clipped from V and 4 bases from J, the junction kept 10 bases outside the gene matches. This CDR3 has 16 amino acids. Germline CDR1 and CDR2: SGHVS and FNYEAQ. The CDR3 bases are TGTGCCAGCAGCCCCCCTGGGACAGGGGCGCCAGAGACCCAGTACTTC. It codes for CASSPPGTGAPETQYF.

The chain links TRBV11-3 to TRBJ2-5; 8 bases fit TRBD1. The V gene end was trimmed by 6 bases and the J gene end by 6 bases; junction bases not matched to a gene: 6. Germline values: CDR1 SGHNT, CDR2 YENEEA. This CDR3 region has 13 residues. The DNA for the CDR3 is TGTGCCAGCAGTCAACAGGGGGGAAAGACCCAGTACTTC. This gives the protein CASSQQGGKTQYF.

The rearrangement links TRBV19 to TRBJ2-3; TRBD2 matches 8 bases. This CDR3 has 15 residues. The junction had 4 bases not matched to a gene; V was cut back by 5 bases and J by 0 bases. Germline assignment: CDR1 LNHDA and CDR2 SQIVND (reference sequence). In DNA, the CDR3 is TGTGCCAGTAGTGACCCGGGAGGGAGCACAGATACGCAGTATTTT. Its translation: CASSDPGGSTDTQYF.

This clone occurred once. This chain joins TRBV7-3 and TRBJ2-7; TRBD1 matches at 11 bases. CDR1 SGHTA and CDR2 FQGTGA come from the germline V gene. Trimming took 0 bases from V and 3 from J; bases not matched to a gene: 4. The CDR3 has 16 amino acids. CDR3 residues: CASSLTGQGDLYEQYF. In DNA form, the CDR3 reads TGTGCCAGCAGCTTAACGGGACAGGGGGATCTCTACGAGCAGTACTTC.

The chain couples TRBV6-6 to TRBJ2-7; D is ambiguous. CDR3 length: 12 amino acids. Germline lookup yields CDR1 MNHNY and CDR2 SVGAGI (reference sequence). Trimming took 2 bases from V and 2 from J, leaving 4 bases between them. The CDR3 spells CASSYTAYEQYF. Here the CDR3 DNA reads TGTGCCAGCAGTTACACGGCCTACGAGCAGTACTTC.

The sample holds a few counts of this clone. The J gene is TRBJ2-7, the V gene TRBV18, with TRBD2 identical over 9 bases. V lost 3 bases to trimming and J lost 2 bases; unmatched junction nucleotides: 5. From germline, CDR1 is KGHSH and CDR2 LQKENI. The CDR3 runs to 15 residues. CDR3 sequence reads: CASSPVAGGPYEQYF. DNA for the CDR3: TGTGCCAGCTCACCCGTGGCGGGAGGGCCCTACGAGCAGTACTTC. The entire variable domain, with the rest obtained from reference TRBV18 and TRBJ2-7, is as follows: NAGVMQNPRHLVRRRGQEARLRCSPMKGHSHVYWYRQLPEEGLKFMVYLQKENIIDESGMPKERFSAEFPKEGPSILRIQQVVRGDSAAYFCASSPVAGGPYEQYFGPGTRLTVT.

This clone turned up a few times. This rearrangement joins TRBV14 to TRBJ2-1; D possibly corresponds to TRBD2 (7 bases). The CDR3 has 13 amino acids. V dropped 1 base and J dropped 15 bases, with 16 bases sitting between them. Germline CDR1 is SGHDN and CDR2 is FVKESK. The CDR3 spells CASSQVPGGGRFF. In DNA, the CDR3 is TGTGCCAGCAGCCAAGTCCCGGGGGGCGGCAGGTTCTTC.

The chain has TRBV28 and TRBJ2-1; 8 nucleotides match TRBD2. Germline values: CDR1 MDHEN, CDR2 SYDVKM. J gave up 1 base and V 6 bases, and 8 bases lay outside the gene matches. The CDR3 contains 16 residues. In DNA, the CDR3 is TGTGCCAGCAGCTTGGATAGCGGGACTTCCTACAATGAGCAGTTCTTC. Its protein is CASSLDSGTSYNEQFF.

The chain employs TRBV5-4 and TRBJ2-7; 8 nucleotides line up with TRBD2. The CDR3 consists of 14 residues. The germline V gene encodes CDR1 SGHNT and CDR2 YYREEE (reference sequence). The V segment lost 1 base and the J segment 0 bases; nucleotides outside the gene matches: 0. The CDR3, as DNA: TGTGCCAGCAGCTTGAGCGGGAGCTCCTACGAGCAGTACTTC. Encoded protein: CASSLSGSSYEQYF.

The chain recombines TRBV7-9 with TRBJ2-3, with D unclear. The V end was cut by 1 base, the J end by 4 bases, with 9 bases between. The CDR3 runs 14 residues. Germline values: CDR1 SEHNR, CDR2 FQNEAQ (reference sequence). CDR3 sequence (DNA): TGTGCCAGCAGCTTAGTCGGGTCCCCAGATACGCAGTATTTT. Its translation is CASSLVGSPDTQYF.

CDR3: CASSLARGDTGELFF. CDR3 DNA: TGTGCCAGCAGCTTAGCGCGGGGGGACACCGGGGAGCTGTTTTTT. The chain joins TRBV7-6 to TRBJ2-2; 8 bases are a match to TRBD2. The CDR3 runs to 15 residues. In germline, CDR1 is SGHVS, CDR2 FNYEAQ. V trimming: 0 bases; J trimming: 3 bases; junction bases outside the gene matches: 0.

V gene TRBV5-1 combines with J gene TRBJ2-1, with no clear D. With 4 bases removed from V and 3 bases from J, the gap between germline ends came to 17 bases. This CDR3 contains 16 residues. Germline loops: CDR1 SGHRS, CDR2 YFSETQ. CDR3 sequence reads: CASSATLRLNYNEQFF. CDR3 coding DNA: TGCGCCAGCAGCGCCACCCTACGATTAAACTACAATGAGCAGTTCTTC.

The chain joins TRBV4-3 to TRBJ2-7, with 8 nucleotides matching TRBD2. The V and J ends lost 1 base and 2 bases, in that order; junction bases with no gene match: 7. The CDR3 runs 16 residues. The germline CDR1 and CDR2 sequences are LGHNA and YSLEER. DNA for the CDR3: TGCGCCAGCAGCCAAGTTTCAGCGGGAGCTCCCTACGAGCAGTACTTC. This translates into CASSQVSAGAPYEQYF.